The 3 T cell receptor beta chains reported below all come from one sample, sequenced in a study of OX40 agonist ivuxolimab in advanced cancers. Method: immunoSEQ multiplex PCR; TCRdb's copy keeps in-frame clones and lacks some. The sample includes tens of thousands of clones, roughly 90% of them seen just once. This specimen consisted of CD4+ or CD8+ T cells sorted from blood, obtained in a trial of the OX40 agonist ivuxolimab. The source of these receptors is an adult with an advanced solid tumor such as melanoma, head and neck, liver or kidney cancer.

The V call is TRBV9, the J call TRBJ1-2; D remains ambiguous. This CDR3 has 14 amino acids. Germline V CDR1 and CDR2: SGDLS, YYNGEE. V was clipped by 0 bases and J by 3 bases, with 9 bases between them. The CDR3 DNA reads TGTGCCAGCAGCGTAGCTGACTCTCACTATGGCTACACCTTC. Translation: CASSVADSHYGYTF.

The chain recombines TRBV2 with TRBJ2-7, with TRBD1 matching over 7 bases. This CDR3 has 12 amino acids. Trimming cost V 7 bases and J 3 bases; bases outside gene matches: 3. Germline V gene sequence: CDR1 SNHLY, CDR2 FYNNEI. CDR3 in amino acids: CASKGQIYEQYF. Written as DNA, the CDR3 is TGTGCCAGCAAGGGACAGATCTACGAGCAGTACTTC.

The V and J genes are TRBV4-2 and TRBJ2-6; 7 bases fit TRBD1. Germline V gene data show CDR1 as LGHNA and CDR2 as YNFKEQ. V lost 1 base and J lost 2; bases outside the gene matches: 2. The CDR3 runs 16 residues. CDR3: CASSQGDRPGANVLTF. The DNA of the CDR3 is TGTGCCAGCAGCCAAGGGGACAGACCTGGGGCCAACGTCCTGACTTTC.